A single sample gave rise to the 12 T cell receptor beta chains below, sequenced in a study of lymphopenia after photon versus proton radiotherapy. The protocol was immunoSEQ multiplex PCR, while the TCRdb copy is restricted to in-frame clones and leaves out a portion. This table holds approximately 45,000 clones, about 85% found once. The starting material was peripheral blood, obtained from a patient treated with photon-based radiotherapy. The receptors come from a man aged 40-50 years with gastric cancer.

The chain carries TRBV7-6 and TRBJ2-5, with D perhaps given as TRBD1 or TRBD2 (5 bases each). Germline CDR1 SGHVS, CDR2 FNYEAQ. V lost 1 base to trimming and J lost 4 bases, with 13 bases between them. The CDR3 is made up of 15 amino acids. The CDR3 region has the DNA TGTGCCAGCAGCTTAGAGTTTGGGGCGGGAGAGACCCAGTACTTC. This encodes CASSLEFGAGETQYF.

This chain joins TRBV27 and TRBJ2-3; D may correspond to TRBD1 or TRBD2 (7 bases each). V was clipped by 5 bases and J by 4 bases, with 16 bases between them. Germline V gives CDR1 MNHEY, CDR2 SMNVEV (reference sequence). CDR3 length: 15 residues. CDR3 sequence reads: CASSRDREGADTQYF. CDR3 bases: TGTGCCAGCAGTCGCGACAGGGAGGGCGCAGATACGCAGTATTTT.

The gene calls are TRBV14 and TRBJ1-2, with 9 bases that match TRBD1. The CDR3 extends over 13 amino acids. CDR1 and CDR2 (germline): SGHDN, FVKESK. Trimming at V came to 4 bases and at J to 8 bases, leaving 5 bases not matched to a gene. The DNA of the CDR3 is TGTGCCAGCAGCCCTCGGACAGGGGAAGGCTACACCTTC. It yields the protein CASSPRTGEGYTF.

The CDR3, as DNA: TGTGCCAGCAGCTTTCGTCAGTCCCATTATGGCTACACCTTC. Amino acid sequence: CASSFRQSHYGYTF. V usage is TRBV7-9 and J usage is TRBJ1-2; no clear D. Trimming took off 3 bases at V and 5 bases at J, with 13 bases between the two ends. This CDR3 has 14 amino acids. Germline V CDR1 and CDR2: SEHNR, FQNEAQ (reference sequence).

The CDR3 reads CASSSQQGANEKLFF. In nucleotides, the CDR3 is TGTGCCAGCAGCTCCCAACAGGGGGCTAATGAAAAACTGTTTTTT. The J gene is TRBJ1-4, the V gene TRBV7-2, with 8 bases lining up with TRBD1. The CDR3 length is 15 residues. The V and J ends lost 4 bases and 3 bases, in that order; junction bases with no gene match: 4. Per germline, CDR1 SGHTA and CDR2 FQGNSA.

This rearrangement joins TRBV5-5 to TRBJ1-3; D is unclear. Trimming shortened V by 0 bases and J by 0 bases, and 7 bases separated the two germline ends. Germline V CDR1 and CDR2: SGHKS, YYEKEE (reference sequence). This CDR3 is 15 amino acids long. CDR3 sequence reads: CASSLEVFSGNTIYF. CDR3 DNA sequence: TGTGCCAGCAGCTTGGAGGTCTTCTCTGGAAACACCATATATTTT.

In this sample, this clone turned up once. An end of the junction does not agree with germline; a read error may underlie this. This chain connects TRBV4-1 to TRBJ2-5, with 8 nucleotides matching TRBD1. Germline loops: CDR1 MGHRA, CDR2 YSYEKL. CDR3 length: 20 amino acids. The CDR3 sequence: CASSQNKWLGQGVFQEAQYF. CDR3 in DNA: TGCGCCAGCAGCCAGAATAAATGGCTAGGACAGGGAGTCTTTCAAGAGGCCCAGTACTTC.

This clone was seen just once. The chain links TRBV5-4 to TRBJ1-1; weak D call: TRBD1 (5 bases). CDR1 is SGHNT and CDR2 is YYREEE in the germline V gene (reference sequence). There are 13 residues in the CDR3. Trimming pared 1 base from V and 4 bases from J, leaving 8 bases between. The CDR3 spells CASSLWGGTEAFF. CDR3 DNA: TGTGCCAGCAGCTTGTGGGGGGGCACTGAAGCTTTCTTT.

The J gene is TRBJ2-4, the V gene TRBV29-1; D is perhaps TRBD1 (5 bases). Trimming left V 7 bases short and J 8 bases short, with 12 bases between. In germline, CDR1 is SQVTM, CDR2 ANQGSEA. The CDR3 totals 11 residues. CDR3 protein: CSAVGVDIQYF. CDR3 coding DNA: TGCAGCGCCGTAGGGGTTGACATTCAGTACTTC. Filled out from reference TRBV29-1 and TRBJ2-4, the complete variable domain reads SAVISQKPSRDICQRGTSLTIQCQVDSQVTMMFWYRQQPGQSLTLIATANQGSEATYESGFVIDKFPISRPNLTFSTLTVSNMSPEDSSIYLCSAVGVDIQYFGAGTRLSVL.

The J gene is TRBJ2-3, the V gene TRBV7-9, with 16 nucleotides matching TRBD2. This CDR3 is 17 amino acids long. V shed 5 bases and J 6 bases; nucleotides not matched to a gene: 8. The germline V gene has CDR1 SEHNR and CDR2 FQNEAQ (reference sequence). The CDR3 protein is CASSGGTSGGARDTQYF. In DNA, the CDR3 is TGTGCCAGCAGCGGAGGGACTAGCGGGGGGGCCCGTGATACGCAGTATTTT.

The chain links TRBV7-2 to TRBJ2-3; the D gene is possibly TRBD1 (5 bases). V shed 4 bases and J shed 5 bases, with 10 bases lying between them. The CDR3 runs 13 residues. Per the germline V gene, CDR1 is SGHTA and CDR2 is FQGNSA. As DNA, the CDR3 is TGTGCCAGCAGCTATGGAACAGGAGATACGCAGTATTTT. Amino acids: CASSYGTGDTQYF.

The chain links TRBV4-2 to TRBJ2-1; no firm D call. The CDR3 is made up of 14 amino acids. Trimming cost V 0 bases and J 5 bases, with 8 bases left between them. Germline V gene data show CDR1 as LGHNA and CDR2 as YNFKEQ. Written as DNA, the CDR3 is TGTGCCAGCAGCCAAGACGATCGGGACAATGAGCAGTTCTTC. The encoded protein is CASSQDDRDNEQFF.